Shown below are 13 T cell receptor beta chains from a single sample sequenced in a study of T cell responses to AZD1222 COVID-19 vaccine (dated by TCRdb to the early 2020s). The time point label for this specimen denotes: baseline before first vaccination. Library preparation employed the immunoSEQ multiplex PCR assay. The source is immuneACCESS, and TCRdb retained only in-frame sequences with V and J called. Part of the clones is not carried over; for the studies checked, unresolved V genes explain less than half of this, and the remainder is unexplained. The sample table lists some 150,000 clones, around nine tenths of them with a count of one. 3.4% of the sample belongs to the ten largest clones. The sequenced sample was peripheral blood, obtained on day 0 of AZD1222 vaccination. These receptors all stem from an adult in good health.

This clone appeared a single time. The V call is TRBV5-1, the J call TRBJ2-1; D is uncertain. The germline V and J ends were trimmed by 5 bases and 8 bases, with 14 bases remaining between them. The CDR3 runs 13 residues. CDR1 is SGHRS and CDR2 is YFSETQ in the germline V gene. The CDR3 region has the DNA TGCGCCAGCAGGTCCACTGCTTTCGATGAGCAGTTCTTC. Amino acid sequence: CASRSTAFDEQFF.

This chain joins TRBV18 and TRBJ2-5, with D possibly called TRBD1 or TRBD2 (6 bases each). Germline values: CDR1 KGHSH, CDR2 LQKENI. The germline V and J ends were trimmed by 2 bases and 5 bases, with 15 bases remaining between them. The CDR3 has 15 residues. Here the CDR3 reads CASSPTTGARETQYF. Here the CDR3 DNA reads TGTGCCAGCTCACCAACGACGGGGGCGCGGGAGACCCAGTACTTC.

V gene TRBV7-2 combines with J gene TRBJ1-3; D is undetermined. Trimming shortened V by 1 base and J by 4 bases, and 11 bases separated the two germline ends. This CDR3 is 15 amino acids long. Germline CDR1 SGHTA, CDR2 FQGNSA. The CDR3 loop reads CASSLVTGAGNTIYF. The DNA for the CDR3 is TGTGCCAGCAGCTTAGTTACTGGTGCGGGAAACACCATATATTTT.

Concerning this clone itself: At one end the junction does not follow the germline gene, possibly because of a read error. This chain joins TRBV5-6 and TRBJ2-3; D is uncertain. The germline V gene encodes CDR1 SGHDT and CDR2 YYEEEE. The CDR3 runs 16 residues. The CDR3 DNA reads TGTACCAGCAGCCCCTATTTTTTGATAAGCACAGATACGCAGTATTTT. Protein: CTSSPYFLISTDTQYF.

The chain recombines TRBV5-1 with TRBJ1-1; no clear D. V lost 0 bases, J lost 1 base, and 10 bases lay in between. The CDR3 contains 15 residues. Germline lookup yields CDR1 SGHRS and CDR2 YFSETQ. CDR3 nucleotides: TGCGCCAGCAGCTTGGAGAGGATTCCGAACACTGAAGCTTTCTTT. Residues: CASSLERIPNTEAFF.

The rearrangement links TRBV3-1 (or the pseudogene TRBV3-2) to TRBJ2-7; D is uncertain. The CDR3 length is 14 residues. The germline CDR1 and CDR2 sequences are LGHDT and YNNKEL (reference sequence). Trimming removed 4 bases from V and 3 bases from J, with 13 bases in between. CDR3 protein: CASSRTQSSYEQYF. For the CDR3, the DNA is TGTGCCAGCAGCCGCACCCAGTCTAGCTACGAGCAGTACTTC.

J is TRBJ1-4 and V is TRBV7-6; 8 bases map to TRBD1. Germline V CDR1 and CDR2: SGHVS, FNYEAQ. The CDR3 has 15 residues. V shed 4 bases and J 7 bases; nucleotides not matched to a gene: 8. CDR3 sequence: CASSSQGADREKLFF. As DNA, the CDR3 is TGTGCCAGCAGCTCTCAGGGGGCCGACCGTGAAAAACTGTTTTTT.

The chain combines TRBV5-5 with TRBJ2-7; 10 bases map to TRBD2. The CDR3 is made up of 14 amino acids. J was trimmed by 3 bases and V by 2 bases; bases with no gene match: 2. CDR1 is SGHKS and CDR2 is YYEKEE in the germline V gene (reference sequence). The CDR3 nucleotides read TGTGCCAGCAGCTTAGCGGGAGGGATCTACGAGCAGTACTTC. Translation: CASSLAGGIYEQYF.

V gene TRBV12-5 combines with J gene TRBJ2-7, with 7 bases that match TRBD1. V dropped 4 bases and J dropped 9; count of bases not matched to a gene: 3. The CDR3 runs 11 residues. Germline values: CDR1 LGHNT, CDR2 FRNRAP. In DNA form, the CDR3 reads TGTGCTAGTGGTTCTGACAGGGCGCAGTACTTC. Translation: CASGSDRAQYF.

With respect to this clone: Other DNA sequences in the sample encode the same CDR3. The chain joins TRBV6-5 to TRBJ1-1; possibly TRBD1 for D (5 bases). This CDR3 comprises 12 residues. Looked up from germline, CDR1 is MNHEY and CDR2 is SVGAGI. V was cut by 0 bases and J by 8 bases, with 7 bases left in between. CDR3 nucleotide sequence: TGTGCCAGCAGTTACTCGGGGCAGGAAGCTTTCTTT. As protein: CASSYSGQEAFF.

This clone was counted a few times. The V call is TRBV7-2, the J call TRBJ2-7; the match to TRBD2 covers 9 bases. This CDR3 has 14 residues. J gave up 4 bases and V 5 bases, and 6 bases lay outside the gene matches. Germline loops: CDR1 SGHTA, CDR2 FQGNSA. CDR3 nucleotide sequence: TGTGCCAGCAGCCCTGCGGGGGGGCGTTACGAGCAGTACTTC. The encoded protein is CASSPAGGRYEQYF.

V and J are TRBV30 and TRBJ2-1, with D possibly TRBD2 on 6 matching bases. Germline CDR1 and CDR2: GTSNPN and SVGIG (reference sequence). The V gene lost 0 bases and the J gene lost 0 bases, with 9 bases spanning the gap. This CDR3 is built from 15 residues. For the CDR3, the DNA is TGTGCCTGGAGTGTTGGAGCGGGCTCCTACAATGAGCAGTTCTTC. The encoded protein is CAWSVGAGSYNEQFF.

The chain links TRBV3-1 (or the pseudogene TRBV3-2) to TRBJ2-5, with 8 bases lining up with TRBD2. Germline assignment: CDR1 LGHDT and CDR2 YNNKEL (reference sequence). With V trimmed by 8 bases and J by 4 bases, 3 bases remained unmatched. The CDR3 runs to 12 residues. Here the CDR3 DNA reads TGTGCCAGCTACGGGGGGGTAGAGACCCAGTACTTC. Translation: CASYGGVETQYF.